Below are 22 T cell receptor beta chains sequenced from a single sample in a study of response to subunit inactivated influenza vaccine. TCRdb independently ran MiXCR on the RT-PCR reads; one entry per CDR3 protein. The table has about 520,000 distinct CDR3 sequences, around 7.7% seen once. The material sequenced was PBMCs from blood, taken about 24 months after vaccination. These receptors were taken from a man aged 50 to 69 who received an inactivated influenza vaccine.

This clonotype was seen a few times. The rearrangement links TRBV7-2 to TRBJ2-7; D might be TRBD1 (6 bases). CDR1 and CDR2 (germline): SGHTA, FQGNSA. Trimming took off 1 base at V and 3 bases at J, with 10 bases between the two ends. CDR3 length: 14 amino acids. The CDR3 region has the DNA TGTGCCAGCAGCTTAGTAGTAGGGGGCTACGAGCAGTACTTC. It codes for CASSLVVGGYEQYF.

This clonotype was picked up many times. The CDR3 DNA reads as TGCGCCAGCAGTCTTGATGGTATACGGGGCACTGAAGCTTTCTTT. This codes for CASSLDGIRGTEAFF. The rearrangement links TRBV5-1 to TRBJ1-1, with unresolved D. This CDR3 spans 15 amino acids. Germline V lookup: CDR1 SGHRS, CDR2 YFSETQ. Trimming pared 5 bases from V and 4 bases from J, leaving 18 bases between. Full variable domain (rest looked up from reference TRBV5-1 and TRBJ1-1): KAGVTQTPRYLIKTRGQQVTLSCSPISGHRSVSWYQQTPGQGLQFLFEYFSETQRNKGNFPGRFSGRQFSNSRSEMNVSTLELGDSALYLCASSLDGIRGTEAFFGQGTRLTVV.

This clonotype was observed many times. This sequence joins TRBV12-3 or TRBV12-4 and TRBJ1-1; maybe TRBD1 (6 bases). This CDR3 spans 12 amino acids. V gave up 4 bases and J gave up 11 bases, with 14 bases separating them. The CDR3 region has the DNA TGTGCCAGCAGTTACGGACAGTCGATGGCTTTCTTT. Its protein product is CASSYGQSMAFF.

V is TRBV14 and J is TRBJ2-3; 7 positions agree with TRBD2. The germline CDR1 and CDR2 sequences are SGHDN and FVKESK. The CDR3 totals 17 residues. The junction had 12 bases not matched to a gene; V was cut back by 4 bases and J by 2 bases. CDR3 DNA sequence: TGTGCCAGCAGCCCCCCCTGGGGGAGGGAGCTCACAGATACGCAGTATTTT. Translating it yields CASSPPWGRELTDTQYF.

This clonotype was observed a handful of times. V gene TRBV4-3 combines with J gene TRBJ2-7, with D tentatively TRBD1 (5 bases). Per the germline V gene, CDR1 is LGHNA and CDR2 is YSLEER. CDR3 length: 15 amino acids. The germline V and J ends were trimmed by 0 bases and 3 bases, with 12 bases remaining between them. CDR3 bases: TGCGCCAGCAGCCAAGATAGAGACAGCTTCTACGAGCAGTACTTC. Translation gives CASSQDRDSFYEQYF.

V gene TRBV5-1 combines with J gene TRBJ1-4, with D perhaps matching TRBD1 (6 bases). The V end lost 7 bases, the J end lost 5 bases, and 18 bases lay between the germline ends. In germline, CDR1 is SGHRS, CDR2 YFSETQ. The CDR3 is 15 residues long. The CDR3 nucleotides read TGCGCCAGCGGCTCTACAGGGCATTCGAATGAAAAACTGTTTTTT. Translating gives CASGSTGHSNEKLFF.

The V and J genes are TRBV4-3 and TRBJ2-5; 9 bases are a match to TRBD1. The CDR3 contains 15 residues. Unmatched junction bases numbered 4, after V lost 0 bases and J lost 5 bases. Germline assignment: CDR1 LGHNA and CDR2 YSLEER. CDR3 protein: CASSQDRDRVETQYF. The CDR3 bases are TGCGCCAGCAGCCAAGACCGGGACAGGGTTGAGACCCAGTACTTC.

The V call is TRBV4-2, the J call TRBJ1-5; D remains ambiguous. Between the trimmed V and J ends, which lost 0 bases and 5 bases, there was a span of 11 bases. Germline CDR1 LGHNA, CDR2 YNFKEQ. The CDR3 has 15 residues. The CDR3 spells CASSQDASRDQPQHF. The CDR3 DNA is TGTGCCAGCAGCCAAGATGCGTCGCGAGATCAGCCCCAGCATTTT.

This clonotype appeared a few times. The CDR3 bases are TGTGCCAGCAGCTTAGCTACGGCAGTAAGCACAGATACGCAGTATTTT. As protein: CASSLATAVSTDTQYF. The chain carries TRBV13 and TRBJ2-3; D gene ambiguous. Trimming stripped 1 base from V and 0 bases from J, with 11 bases between. Germline V gives CDR1 PRHDT, CDR2 FYEKMQ (reference sequence). The CDR3 spans 16 residues.

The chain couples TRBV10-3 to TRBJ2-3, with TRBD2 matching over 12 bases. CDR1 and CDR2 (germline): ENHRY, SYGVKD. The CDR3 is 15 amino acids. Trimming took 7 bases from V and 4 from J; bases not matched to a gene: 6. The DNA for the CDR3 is TGTGCCATCACGACTAGCGGGAGCGTGGCAGATACGCAGTATTTT. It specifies CAITTSGSVADTQYF.

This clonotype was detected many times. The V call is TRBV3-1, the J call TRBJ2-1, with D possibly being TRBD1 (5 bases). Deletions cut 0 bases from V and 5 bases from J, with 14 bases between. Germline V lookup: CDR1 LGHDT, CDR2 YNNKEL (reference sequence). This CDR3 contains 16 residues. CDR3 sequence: CASSQDWGSRHNEQFF. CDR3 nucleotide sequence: TGTGCCAGCAGCCAAGATTGGGGCTCCCGCCACAATGAGCAGTTCTTC.

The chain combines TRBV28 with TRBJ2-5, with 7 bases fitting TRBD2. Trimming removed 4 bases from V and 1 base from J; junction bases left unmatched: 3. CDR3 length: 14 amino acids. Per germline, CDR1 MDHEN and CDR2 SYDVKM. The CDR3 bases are TGTGCCAGCAGTTCCGCGGGAGCCCAAGAGACCCAGTACTTC. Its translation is CASSSAGAQETQYF.

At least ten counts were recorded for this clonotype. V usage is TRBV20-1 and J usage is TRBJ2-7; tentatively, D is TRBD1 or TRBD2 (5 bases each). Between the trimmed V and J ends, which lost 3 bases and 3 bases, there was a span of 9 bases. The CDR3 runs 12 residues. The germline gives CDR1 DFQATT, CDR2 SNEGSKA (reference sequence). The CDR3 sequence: CSASGALYEQYF. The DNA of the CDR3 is TGCAGTGCTAGCGGGGCCCTCTACGAGCAGTACTTC.

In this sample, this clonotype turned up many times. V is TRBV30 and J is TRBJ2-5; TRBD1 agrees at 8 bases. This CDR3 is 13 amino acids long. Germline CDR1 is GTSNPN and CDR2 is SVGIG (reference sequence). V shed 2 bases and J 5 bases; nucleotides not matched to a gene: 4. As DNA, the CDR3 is TGTGCCTGGAGTACGACAGGGGTTGAGACCCAGTACTTC. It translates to CAWSTTGVETQYF.

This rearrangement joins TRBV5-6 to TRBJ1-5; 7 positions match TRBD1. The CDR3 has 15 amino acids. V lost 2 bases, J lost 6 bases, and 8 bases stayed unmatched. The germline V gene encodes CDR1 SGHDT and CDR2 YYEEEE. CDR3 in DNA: TGTGCCAGCAGCTTACAGGGGCGACTAAGTCAGCCCCAGCATTTT. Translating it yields CASSLQGRLSQPQHF.

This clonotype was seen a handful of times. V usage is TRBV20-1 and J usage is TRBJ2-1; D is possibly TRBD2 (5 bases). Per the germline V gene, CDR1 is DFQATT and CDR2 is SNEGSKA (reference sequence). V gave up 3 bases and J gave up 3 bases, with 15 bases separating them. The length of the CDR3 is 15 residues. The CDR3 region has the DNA TGCAGTGCTAGGACATCCCAGCGGCACTACAATGAGCAGTTCTTC. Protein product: CSARTSQRHYNEQFF.

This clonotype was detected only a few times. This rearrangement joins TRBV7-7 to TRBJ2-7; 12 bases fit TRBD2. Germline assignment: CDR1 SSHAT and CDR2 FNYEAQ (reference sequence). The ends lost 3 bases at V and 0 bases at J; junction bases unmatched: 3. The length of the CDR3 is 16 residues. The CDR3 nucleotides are TGTGCCAGCAGCTTCGAGACTAGCGGGAGCTCCTACGAGCAGTACTTC. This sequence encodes CASSFETSGSSYEQYF.

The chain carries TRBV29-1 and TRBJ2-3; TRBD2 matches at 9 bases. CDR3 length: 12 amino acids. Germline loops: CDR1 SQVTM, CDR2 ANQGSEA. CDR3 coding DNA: TGCACGGTAATAGCGGGAGCAGATACGCAGTATTTT. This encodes CTVIAGADTQYF.

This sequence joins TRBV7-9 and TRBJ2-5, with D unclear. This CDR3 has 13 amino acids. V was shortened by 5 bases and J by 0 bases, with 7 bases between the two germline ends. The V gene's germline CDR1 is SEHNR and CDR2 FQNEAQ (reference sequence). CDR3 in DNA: TGTGCCAGCAGCGATCCGTACCAAGAGACCCAGTACTTC. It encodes CASSDPYQETQYF.

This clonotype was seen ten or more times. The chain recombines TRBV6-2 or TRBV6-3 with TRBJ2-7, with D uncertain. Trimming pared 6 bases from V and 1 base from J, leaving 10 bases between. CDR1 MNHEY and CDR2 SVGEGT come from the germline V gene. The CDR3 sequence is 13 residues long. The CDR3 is CASSPTASYEQYF. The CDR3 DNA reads TGTGCCAGCAGCCCTACAGCATCCTACGAGCAGTACTTC.

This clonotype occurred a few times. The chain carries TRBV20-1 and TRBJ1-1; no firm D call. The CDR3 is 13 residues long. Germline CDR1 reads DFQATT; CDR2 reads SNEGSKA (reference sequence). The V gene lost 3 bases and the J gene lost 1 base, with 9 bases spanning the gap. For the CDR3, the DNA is TGCAGTGCTAGTCGGCAACAGAACACTGAAGCTTTCTTT. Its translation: CSASRQQNTEAFF.

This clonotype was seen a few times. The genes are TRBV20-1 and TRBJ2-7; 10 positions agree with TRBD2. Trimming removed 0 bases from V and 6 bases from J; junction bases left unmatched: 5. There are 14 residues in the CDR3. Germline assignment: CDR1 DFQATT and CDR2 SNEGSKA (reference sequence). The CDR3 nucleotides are TGCAGTGCTAGAGATCTAGCGGGAGAACGCGAGCAGTACTTC. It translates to CSARDLAGEREQYF.